These 31 T cell receptor beta chains originate from one sample sequenced in a study of cytomegalovirus exposure and HLA in healthy donors. Both 60 Vbeta primers and 13 Jbeta primers went into the PCR. Libraries were prepared by immunoSEQ multiplex PCR; TCRdb keeps only in-frame clonotypes and omits some of them. The table lists 150,000 to 200,000 clones, 81% of them singletons, with 1.5% to 2% in the top ten. Sample: PBMCs. These receptors came from a man aged 18 to 35 in good health and CMV-seronegative.

The chain couples TRBV27 to TRBJ2-1; D is perhaps TRBD2 (6 bases). Trimming removed 6 bases at V and 10 bases at J, with 13 bases between. This CDR3 comprises 12 residues. Germline assignment: CDR1 MNHEY and CDR2 SMNVEV (reference sequence). The CDR3 DNA reads TGTGCCAGCAGATCCGGGACTCGAGAGCAGTTCTTC. Translation gives CASRSGTREQFF.

The chain recombines TRBV7-8 with TRBJ2-3; D gene ambiguous. Trimming shortened V by 2 bases and J by 1 base, and 13 bases separated the two germline ends. The CDR3 has 16 residues. The germline V gene encodes CDR1 SGHVS and CDR2 FQNEAQ. The CDR3 protein is CASSLSVSAGTDTQYF. The CDR3 DNA reads as TGTGCCAGCAGCTTAAGCGTAAGCGCGGGCACAGATACGCAGTATTTT.

This sequence joins TRBV4-1 and TRBJ2-7, with 9 nucleotides matching TRBD2. CDR1 and CDR2 (germline): MGHRA, YSYEKL. This CDR3 has 15 amino acids. Trimming cost V 1 base and J 0 bases; bases outside gene matches: 1. CDR3 protein: CASSQGLAASYEQYF. The CDR3 nucleotides read TGCGCCAGCAGCCAAGGACTAGCGGCCTCCTACGAGCAGTACTTC.

CDR3 nucleotides: TGTGCCAGCAGTGTAGACATGAACTCTGGAAACACCATATATTTT. Translated, it gives CASSVDMNSGNTIYF. The chain is built from TRBV6-4 and TRBJ1-3; D call uncertain. The CDR3 runs 15 residues. Germline V lookup: CDR1 MRHNA, CDR2 SNTAGT. V was pared by 4 bases and J by 0 bases, with 10 bases between.

The V and J genes are TRBV6-5 and TRBJ1-2, with D possibly TRBD1 on 5 matching bases. The V gene's germline CDR1 is MNHEY and CDR2 SVGAGI. This CDR3 is built from 12 residues. The V end was cut by 6 bases, the J end by 7 bases, with 12 bases between. This chain's CDR3 is CASSPPGVGYTF. As DNA, the CDR3 is TGTGCCAGCAGCCCCCCGGGGGTTGGCTACACCTTC.

The chain combines TRBV7-2 with TRBJ2-7; a possible D gene is TRBD1 (5 bases). CDR1 and CDR2 from the germline V gene are SGHTA and FQGNSA. This CDR3 is built from 12 residues. V was clipped by 4 bases and J by 3 bases, with 7 bases between them. The CDR3, as DNA: TGTGCCAGCAGCTCGCAGGGCTACGAGCAGTACTTC. Translation: CASSSQGYEQYF.

This clone occurred a few times. The CDR3 protein is CASSETGGSSYNEQFF. In nucleotides, the CDR3 is TGTGCCAGCAGCGAGACGGGGGGGAGCTCCTACAATGAGCAGTTCTTC. The V and J genes are TRBV7-2 and TRBJ2-1, with 8 bases that match TRBD2. V lost 5 bases and J lost 0; bases outside the gene matches: 6. Germline CDR1 and CDR2: SGHTA and FQGNSA. CDR3 length: 16 residues.

The chain carries TRBV4-1 and TRBJ1-2; 11 bases are shared with TRBD1. The CDR3 extends over 16 amino acids. V shed 2 bases and J 5 bases; nucleotides not matched to a gene: 7. Germline CDR1 and CDR2: MGHRA and YSYEKL. The CDR3 DNA reads as TGCGCCAGCAGCCAACAACCGGGACAGGGGGGTTATGGCTACACCTTC. Translated, it gives CASSQQPGQGGYGYTF.

The chain recombines TRBV14 with TRBJ1-6; the D gene is possibly TRBD1 (5 bases). Per germline, CDR1 SGHDN and CDR2 FVKESK. CDR3 length equals 15 residues. Trimming took off 3 bases at V and 4 bases at J, with 10 bases between the two ends. CDR3 protein: CASSQGGSYNSPLHF. The CDR3 DNA sequence: TGTGCCAGCAGCCAGGGGGGTTCTTATAATTCACCCCTCCACTTT.

The chain couples TRBV7-2 to TRBJ1-2, with 7 bases that match TRBD1. Germline CDR1 SGHTA, CDR2 FQGNSA. The CDR3 totals 12 residues. Losses at the gene ends were 4 bases for V and 8 bases for J; bases not matched to a gene: 4. The CDR3 DNA sequence: TGTGCCAGCAGCTACAACAGGGGAGGCTACACCTTC. This codes for CASSYNRGGYTF.

The chain employs TRBV13 and TRBJ1-2; D gene uncertain. From germline, CDR1 is PRHDT and CDR2 FYEKMQ (reference sequence). The V and J ends lost 1 base and 8 bases respectively, with 14 bases between them. The CDR3 extends over 14 amino acids. CDR3 sequence reads: CASSLVSLALGYTF. The CDR3 DNA reads as TGTGCCAGCAGCTTAGTTTCTTTAGCACTCGGCTACACCTTC. Full variable domain (rest looked up from reference TRBV13 and TRBJ1-2): AAGVIQSPRHLIKEKRETATLKCYPIPRHDTVYWYQQGPGQDPQFLISFYEKMQSDKGSIPDRFSAQQFSDYHSELNMSSLELGDSALYFCASSLVSLALGYTFGSGTRLTVV.

CDR3 in amino acids: CASSQVKNSLSSYNEQFF. The CDR3, as DNA: TGTGCCAGCAGCCAAGTGAAAAACAGCCTGAGCTCCTACAATGAGCAGTTCTTC. The gene calls are TRBV14 and TRBJ2-1; D is ambiguous. Looked up from germline, CDR1 is SGHDN and CDR2 is FVKESK. V was trimmed by 1 base and J by 0 bases, leaving 16 bases between them. CDR3 size: 18 residues.

This clone showed up just a few times. This chain uses TRBV10-3 with TRBJ2-3; 15 bases match TRBD2. J lost 3 bases, V lost 2 bases, and 0 bases had no gene match. CDR1 is ENHRY, CDR2 SYGVKD, per germline. This CDR3 spans 16 amino acids. CDR3 DNA: TGTGCCATCAGTGAGGGGACTAGCGGGGGGACAGATACGCAGTATTTT. This codes for CAISEGTSGGTDTQYF.

This chain uses TRBV6-1 with TRBJ1-2; TRBD1 agrees at 10 bases. The V gene's germline CDR1 is MNHNS and CDR2 SASEGT. The V gene end was trimmed by 8 bases and the J gene end by 2 bases; junction bases not matched to a gene: 8. The CDR3 consists of 15 residues. CDR3 nucleotides: TGTGCCAGCTTGCCCAGGACAGGGGGGAACTATGGCTACACCTTC. Translation gives CASLPRTGGNYGYTF.

V usage is TRBV7-2 and J usage is TRBJ2-7, with TRBD2 identical over 16 bases. V was pared by 5 bases and J by 0 bases, with 7 bases of the junction left unmatched. The CDR3 loop spans 18 amino acids. The V gene's germline CDR1 is SGHTA and CDR2 FQGNSA. CDR3 protein: CASSPTGTSGGVSYEQYF. In nucleotides, the CDR3 is TGTGCCAGCAGCCCAACCGGGACTAGCGGGGGGGTCTCCTACGAGCAGTACTTC.

In its sample, this clone was seen once. V gene TRBV5-8 combines with J gene TRBJ1-6; the D gene is possibly TRBD1 (5 bases). This CDR3 spans 13 amino acids. In germline, CDR1 is SGHTS, CDR2 YDEGEE. Trimming took 6 bases from V and 11 from J, leaving 15 bases between them. The CDR3 coding sequence is TGTGCCAGCACCCGGCGTCAGGGAACACCCCTCCACTTT. It translates to CASTRRQGTPLHF.

This chain connects TRBV4-1 to TRBJ2-7; possibly TRBD2 for D (7 bases). In germline, CDR1 is MGHRA, CDR2 YSYEKL. Trimming took off 1 base at V and 4 bases at J, with 14 bases between the two ends. The CDR3 runs 15 residues. CDR3 in amino acids: CASSQVGGRRYEQYF. DNA for the CDR3: TGCGCCAGCAGCCAAGTGGGGGGGCGCAGATACGAGCAGTACTTC.

This sequence joins TRBV5-1 and TRBJ1-2; 10 bases fit TRBD1. Germline V lookup: CDR1 SGHRS, CDR2 YFSETQ. The CDR3 is made up of 15 amino acids. V was clipped by 3 bases and J by 8 bases; unmatched bases: 10. The CDR3 nucleotides are TGCGCCAGCAGCTCTGAAGGGGACAGGGGAGGGGGCTACACCTTC. This codes for CASSSEGDRGGGYTF.

The chain is built from TRBV29-1 and TRBJ2-3; D is perhaps TRBD2 (6 bases). CDR3 length equals 16 residues. The V and J ends lost 4 bases and 2 bases respectively, with 19 bases between them. Germline CDR1 SQVTM, CDR2 ANQGSEA. The CDR3: CSVAGVVRAPTDTQYF. For the CDR3, the DNA is TGCAGCGTTGCGGGGGTCGTGCGGGCCCCCACAGATACGCAGTATTTT.

The chain links TRBV29-1 to TRBJ2-5; 11 bases match TRBD1. The CDR3 length is 15 residues. The V gene end was trimmed by 2 bases and the J gene end by 4 bases; junction bases not matched to a gene: 6. Germline CDR1 SQVTM, CDR2 ANQGSEA. For the CDR3, the DNA is TGCAGCGTTGAACCCGGGACAGGGGGTAGAGAGACCCAGTACTTC. This gives the protein CSVEPGTGGRETQYF.

This clone came up a few times. The chain couples TRBV18 to TRBJ1-2, with D tentatively TRBD1 (6 bases). Trimming removed 0 bases at V and 6 bases at J, with 17 bases between. This CDR3 contains 16 residues. CDR1 and CDR2 from the germline V gene are KGHSH and LQKENI. This chain's CDR3 is CASSPPNTGKGDGYTF. The CDR3 nucleotides read TGTGCCAGCTCACCACCGAATACAGGGAAAGGGGATGGCTACACCTTC.

The rearrangement links TRBV2 to TRBJ1-4; possible D gene TRBD1, 6 bases. Germline CDR1 SNHLY, CDR2 FYNNEI. The CDR3 spans 15 residues. The V end lost 5 bases, the J end lost 12 bases, and 22 bases lay between the germline ends. CDR3 protein: CASSNNRDAIRELFF. DNA of the CDR3: TGTGCCAGCAGTAACAACAGGGACGCAATCAGGGAACTGTTTTTT.

The CDR3 nucleotides read TGTGCCAGCAGTGAAGTCGGTGGGCCGCTGGATGAAAAACTGTTTTTT. This codes for CASSEVGGPLDEKLFF. The chain links TRBV2 to TRBJ1-4; D uncertain. This CDR3 comprises 16 residues. Looked up from germline, CDR1 is SNHLY and CDR2 is FYNNEI. The germline V and J ends were trimmed by 1 base and 6 bases, with 15 bases remaining between them.

The chain uses TRBV7-9 and TRBJ2-7; perhaps TRBD2 as D (5 bases). The CDR3 contains 11 residues. Trimming left V 8 bases short and J 2 bases short, with 7 bases between. In germline, CDR1 is SEHNR, CDR2 FQNEAQ (reference sequence). For the CDR3, the DNA is TGTGCCAGCCGGGGTGCCTACGAGCAGTACTTC. It encodes CASRGAYEQYF.

As DNA, the CDR3 is TGTGCCAGCAGCAAGTATAGCGGGAGACTCTACGAGCAGTACTTC. This codes for CASSKYSGRLYEQYF. The rearrangement joins TRBV13 to TRBJ2-7; 9 nucleotides match TRBD2. J gave up 3 bases and V 5 bases, and 8 bases lay outside the gene matches. The CDR3 loop spans 15 amino acids. Germline-derived CDR1 and CDR2 are PRHDT and FYEKMQ (reference sequence).

The CDR3 sequence: CASSPSSDREAFF. The DNA for the CDR3 is TGTGCCAGCAGTCCCTCGTCCGACAGAGAAGCTTTCTTT. The chain links TRBV7-2 to TRBJ1-1; possible D gene TRBD1, 5 bases. V was clipped by 6 bases and J by 8 bases, with 16 bases between them. Germline V gene lookup returns CDR1 SGHTA and CDR2 FQGNSA. CDR3 length: 13 residues.

The chain recombines TRBV5-6 with TRBJ1-4; D unclear. V was shortened by 3 bases and J by 5 bases, with 11 bases between the two germline ends. Germline CDR1 SGHDT, CDR2 YYEEEE. The length of the CDR3 is 14 residues. In DNA form, the CDR3 reads TGTGCCAGCAGCTACGGGAAGTCGAATGAAAAACTGTTTTTT. It encodes CASSYGKSNEKLFF.

The genes are TRBV28 and TRBJ1-5; maybe TRBD1 (6 bases). The CDR3 length is 13 residues. Germline values: CDR1 MDHEN, CDR2 SYDVKM. Trimming cost V 10 bases and J 5 bases, with 15 bases left between them. CDR3 nucleotide sequence: TGTGCCACTAGACCAGGGGTCTATCAGCCCCAGCATTTT. It is translated as CATRPGVYQPQHF.

The chain recombines TRBV5-6 with TRBJ2-1, with TRBD1 identical over 9 bases. V was clipped by 2 bases and J by 12 bases; unmatched bases: 18. The CDR3 has 17 residues. CDR1 is SGHDT and CDR2 is YYEEEE in the germline V gene. The CDR3 DNA sequence: TGTGCCAGCAGCTTAAGCATCCGGGACAGGGTCACCTTAATGCAGTTCTTC. Its protein is CASSLSIRDRVTLMQFF.

The chain recombines TRBV2 with TRBJ1-2, with TRBD1 identical over 8 bases. With 11 bases clipped from V and 4 bases from J, the junction kept 9 bases outside the gene matches. Germline CDR1 reads SNHLY; CDR2 reads FYNNEI. CDR3 length: 13 amino acids. CDR3 nucleotides: TGTGCCTCCTCCGGGACAGGACCCTATGGCTACACCTTC. Translation gives CASSGTGPYGYTF. The whole variable domain, filled in from reference TRBV2 and TRBJ1-2, reads EPEVTQTPSHQVTQMGQEVILRCVPISNHLYFYWYRQILGQKVEFLVSFYNNEISEKSEIFDDQFSVERPDGSNFTLKIRSTKLEDSAMYFCASSGTGPYGYTFGSGTRLTVV.

The rearrangement uses TRBV18 and TRBJ2-3; TRBD2 agrees at 13 bases. Germline values: CDR1 KGHSH, CDR2 LQKENI. CDR3 length: 16 amino acids. Trimming removed 5 bases from V and 1 base from J; junction bases left unmatched: 3. CDR3 in DNA: TGTGCCAGCTCAACTGGGACTAGCGGGGGCACAGATACGCAGTATTTT. This encodes CASSTGTSGGTDTQYF.